This is a list of T cell receptor beta chains from one sample in a study of blood T cell repertoires in COVID-19. The assay was immunoSEQ multiplex PCR, and TCRdb's table has in-frame clones only and misses some. The sample lists 140,000 or so clones, roughly 80% occurring once. The sequenced sample was peripheral blood. The receptors were sampled from a man aged 45-60 years with active or convalescent COVID-19. CDR3s include the opening cysteine and the closing phenylalanine or tryptophan. A D gene is named only where the DNA matches it firmly. The size entry is marked missing in some rows and otherwise reads once, few, many or a size class.

J: TRBJ2-4
D: -
size: -
length: 16
V: TRBV19
CDR3: CASSIVAGLAKNIQYF
DNA: TGTGCCAGTAGTATAGTTGCAGGGCTAGCCAAAAACATTCAGTACTTC

J: TRBJ1-1
D: -
size: many
length: 13
V: TRBV9
CDR3: CASSDPSDTEAFF
DNA: TGTGCCAGCAGCGACCCTTCGGACACTGAAGCTTTCTTT

J: TRBJ1-5
D: TRBD1
size: -
length: 15
V: TRBV19
CDR3: CASSISGTGREPQHF
DNA: TGTGCCAGTAGTATCTCGGGGACAGGGAGAGAGCCCCAGCATTTT

J: TRBJ2-7
D: -
size: few
length: 14
V: TRBV11-2
CDR3: CASSFGAASWEQYF
DNA: TGTGCCAGCAGCTTTGGTGCGGCCTCGTGGGAGCAGTACTTC

J: TRBJ2-1
D: TRBD1
size: -
length: 15
V: TRBV6-5
CDR3: CASGSGTGNYYEQFF
DNA: TGTGCCAGCGGATCCGGGACAGGGAATTATTATGAGCAGTTCTTC

J: TRBJ1-5
D: -
size: -
length: 14
V: TRBV5-5
CDR3: CASSLEQIGQPQHF
DNA: TGTGCCAGCAGCTTGGAACAGATAGGCCAGCCCCAGCATTTT

J: TRBJ1-5
D: TRBD1
size: -
length: 13
V: TRBV29-1
CDR3: CSVSGTGGANQHF
DNA: TGCAGCGTTTCGGGGACAGGGGGCGCGAACCAGCATTTT

J: TRBJ1-1
D: -
size: few
length: 14
V: TRBV10-3
CDR3: CAISLETPNAEAFF
DNA: TGTGCCATCAGTCTAGAAACTCCCAACGCTGAAGCTTTCTTT

J: TRBJ1-4
D: -
size: -
length: 14
V: TRBV19
CDR3: CASSISDRGEKLFF
DNA: TGTGCCAGTAGTATTTCCGACCGGGGTGAAAAACTGTTTTTT

J: TRBJ2-3
D: TRBD2
size: -
length: 16
V: TRBV27
CDR3: CASSSLSGTGTDTQYF
DNA: TGTGCCAGCAGTTCCCTTAGCGGGACGGGCACAGATACGCAGTATTTT

J: TRBJ1-3
D: -
size: -
length: 15
V: TRBV5-8
CDR3: CASSVHLFGGNTIYF
DNA: TGTGCCAGCAGCGTACACCTTTTTGGTGGAAACACCATATATTTT

J: TRBJ2-7
D: TRBD2
size: -
length: 15
V: TRBV5-8
CDR3: CASSQRLAVLYEQYF
DNA: TGTGCCAGCAGCCAAAGACTAGCGGTCCTCTACGAGCAGTACTTC

J: TRBJ1-5
D: -
size: -
length: 15
V: TRBV28
CDR3: CASSWTADSNQPQHF
DNA: TGTGCCAGCAGTTGGACAGCGGATAGCAATCAGCCCCAGCATTTT

J: TRBJ2-7
D: -
size: medium-sized
length: 13
V: TRBV27
CDR3: CASSSTSEGEQYF
DNA: TGTGCCAGCAGTTCCACCTCCGAGGGAGAGCAGTACTTC

J: TRBJ2-2
D: -
size: -
length: 13
V: TRBV30
CDR3: CAWSGDRAGELFF
DNA: TGTGCCTGGAGCGGCGACAGAGCCGGGGAGCTGTTTTTT

J: TRBJ2-7
D: -
size: -
length: 11
V: TRBV6-5
CDR3: CATKEAYEQYF
DNA: TGTGCCACCAAGGAGGCCTACGAGCAGTACTTC

J: TRBJ2-3
D: -
size: -
length: 14
V: TRBV7-9
CDR3: CASSSQGSADTQYF
DNA: TGTGCCAGCAGCTCCCAAGGGAGCGCAGATACGCAGTATTTT

J: TRBJ1-5
D: TRBD1
size: -
length: 12
V: TRBV27
CDR3: CASRQGREPQHF
DNA: TGTGCCAGTCGACAGGGCCGCGAGCCCCAGCATTTT

J: TRBJ1-4
D: -
size: few
length: 14
V: TRBV5-1
CDR3: CASRLMTNNEKLFF
DNA: TGCGCCAGCAGGTTAATGACAAATAATGAAAAACTGTTTTTT

J: TRBJ1-4
D: -
size: -
length: 13
V: TRBV29-1
CDR3: CSAGTGTNEKLFF
DNA: TGCAGCGCGGGGACGGGGACTAATGAAAAACTGTTTTTT

J: TRBJ2-7
D: TRBD1
size: -
length: 14
V: TRBV30
CDR3: CAWSAGTGGSEQYF
DNA: TGTGCCTGGAGTGCCGGGACAGGGGGAAGCGAGCAGTACTTC

J: TRBJ2-3
D: -
size: -
length: 13
V: TRBV19
CDR3: CASSIGGTDTQYF
DNA: TGTGCCAGTAGTATCGGGGGCACAGATACGCAGTATTTT

J: TRBJ2-7
D: TRBD2
size: -
length: 17
V: TRBV29-1
CDR3: CSVGSGLAGGMLYEQYF
DNA: TGCAGCGTTGGGTCGGGACTAGCGGGAGGAATGCTCTACGAGCAGTACTTC

J: TRBJ2-2
D: TRBD1
size: -
length: 15
V: TRBV5-1
CDR3: CASRDTGDLTGELFF
DNA: TGCGCCAGCAGGGATACAGGGGACCTCACCGGGGAGCTGTTTTTT

J: TRBJ1-5
D: -
size: -
length: 15
V: TRBV7-9
CDR3: CASSPWGASNQPQHF
DNA: TGTGCCAGCAGCCCCTGGGGAGCTAGCAATCAGCCCCAGCATTTT

J: TRBJ2-6
D: -
size: -
length: 16
V: TRBV18
CDR3: CASSPLPYSGANVLTF
DNA: TGTGCCAGCTCCCCACTCCCCTACTCTGGGGCCAACGTCCTGACTTTC

J: TRBJ2-3
D: TRBD2
size: -
length: 18
V: TRBV2
CDR3: CASSEEKKRTSGTDTQYF
DNA: TGTGCCAGCAGTGAAGAGAAGAAGAGGACTAGCGGTACAGATACGCAGTATTTT

J: TRBJ2-5
D: -
size: -
length: 12
V: TRBV14
CDR3: CASSQEWGTQYF
DNA: TGTGCCAGCAGCCAAGAATGGGGCACCCAGTACTTC

J: TRBJ1-2
D: TRBD1
size: -
length: 15
V: TRBV29-1
CDR3: CSVDTAGGVNYGYTF
DNA: TGCAGCGTTGATACGGCAGGGGGCGTCAACTATGGCTACACCTTC

J: TRBJ2-7
D: -
size: -
length: 12
V: TRBV6-5
CDR3: CASGGSSYEQYF
DNA: TGTGCCAGCGGCGGCAGCTCCTACGAGCAGTACTTC

J: TRBJ1-5
D: -
size: -
length: 15
V: TRBV6-5
CDR3: CASSYSTGLSQPQHF
DNA: TGTGCCAGCAGTTACTCGACAGGCCTTAGTCAGCCCCAGCATTTT

J: TRBJ1-1
D: -
size: -
length: 17
V: TRBV28
CDR3: CASSWVAGRDWVTEAFF
DNA: TGTGCCAGCTCCTGGGTGGCAGGGAGGGACTGGGTCACTGAAGCTTTCTTT

J: TRBJ2-3
D: -
size: once
length: 13
V: TRBV12-3/TRBV12-4
CDR3: CASSFPGGDTQYF
DNA: TGTGCCAGCAGTTTTCCGGGGGGCGATACGCAGTATTTT

J: TRBJ1-5
D: -
size: -
length: 14
V: TRBV28
CDR3: CASSLGSRNQPQHF
DNA: TGTGCCAGCAGTTTGGGCAGTCGGAATCAGCCCCAGCATTTT

J: TRBJ2-1
D: TRBD2
size: -
length: 17
V: TRBV30
CDR3: CAWSVSSGLASYNEQFF
DNA: TGTGCCTGGAGTGTCTCTAGCGGGTTGGCCTCCTACAATGAGCAGTTCTTC

J: TRBJ2-1
D: -
size: once
length: 15
V: TRBV29-1
CDR3: CSVEAGGLPYNEQFF
DNA: TGCAGCGTTGAAGCGGGGGGCCTCCCATACAATGAGCAGTTCTTC

J: TRBJ2-1
D: -
size: -
length: 16
V: TRBV9
CDR3: CASSVAEGRNYNEQFF
DNA: TGTGCCAGCAGCGTAGCCGAGGGCAGGAACTACAATGAGCAGTTCTTC

J: TRBJ2-7
D: TRBD2
size: -
length: 17
V: TRBV27
CDR3: CASSLQGLAGRSYEQYF
DNA: TGTGCCAGCAGCCTACAGGGACTAGCGGGAAGGTCCTACGAGCAGTACTTC

J: TRBJ2-5
D: TRBD2
size: -
length: 15
V: TRBV28
CDR3: CASSLLAGAEETQYF
DNA: TGTGCCAGCAGTTTACTAGCGGGAGCGGAGGAGACCCAGTACTTC

J: TRBJ2-1
D: TRBD2
size: -
length: 21
V: TRBV9
CDR3: CASSVNRPLKGGPESYNEQFF
DNA: TGTGCCAGCAGCGTTAATCGCCCCCTAAAGGGAGGGCCGGAGTCCTACAATGAGCAGTTCTTC